These 22 T cell receptor beta chains were sequenced from one sample in a study of cytomegalovirus exposure and HLA in healthy donors. Clones were read by immunoSEQ multiplex PCR, and TCRdb kept only the in-frame ones, dropping some. The table records about 300,000 clones, 85% to 90% of them present only once. The sequenced material came from PBMCs. All receptors come from a woman younger than 30 in good health and CMV-seronegative.

Points on this clone: The identical CDR3 is also encoded by other nucleotide sequences in the sample. The V and J genes are TRBV7-2 and TRBJ2-1, with TRBD2 identical over 10 bases. V gave up 5 bases and J gave up 4 bases; unmatched junction bases: 2. CDR3 length: 14 residues. Germline V CDR1 and CDR2: SGHTA, FQGNSA. CDR3 nucleotide sequence: TGTGCCAGCAGCCCTAGCGGGAGTTACAATGAGCAGTTCTTC. Its protein is CASSPSGSYNEQFF.

As for this clone: The junction does not match germline at one end; this may be a read error. The chain employs TRBV18 and TRBJ2-7; D perhaps matches TRBD1 (5 bases). The germline CDR1 and CDR2 sequences are KGHSH and LQKENI. The CDR3 is made up of 13 amino acids. The CDR3 nucleotides are TGTGCCAGCTCCGCGAAAGACAGTTACGGGCAGTACTTC. Translating it yields CASSAKDSYGQYF.

This rearrangement joins TRBV7-2 to TRBJ2-7, with D perhaps matching TRBD1 (5 bases). Germline CDR1 reads SGHTA; CDR2 reads FQGNSA. This CDR3 region has 16 residues. V lost 5 bases and J 6 bases, leaving 23 bases between the germline ends. CDR3 bases: TGTGCCAGCAGCGCTGAAGCAGGGCCAGAGTATGGCGAGCAGTACTTC. As protein: CASSAEAGPEYGEQYF.

The chain carries TRBV28 and TRBJ1-2; perhaps TRBD1 as D (5 bases). Trimming pared 7 bases from V and 4 bases from J, leaving 7 bases between. This CDR3 contains 11 residues. Germline V lookup: CDR1 MDHEN, CDR2 SYDVKM. The CDR3 loop is CASTTAYGYTF. The CDR3 DNA sequence: TGTGCCAGCACGACAGCCTATGGCTACACCTTC.

This chain uses TRBV29-1 with TRBJ2-3; tentative D call: TRBD1 (5 bases). CDR1 and CDR2 (germline): SQVTM, ANQGSEA. V dropped 4 bases and J dropped 0 bases, with 11 bases sitting between them. The CDR3 has 14 amino acids. DNA for the CDR3: TGCAGCGTTGGAGGCAGGGTGAGCACAGATACGCAGTATTTT. It encodes CSVGGRVSTDTQYF.

With respect to this clone: Other DNA sequences in this sample translate to the same CDR3. This sequence joins TRBV27 and TRBJ2-7, with 11 bases fitting TRBD2. The CDR3 is made up of 14 amino acids. In germline, CDR1 is MNHEY, CDR2 SMNVEV (reference sequence). V trimming: 5 bases; J trimming: 4 bases; junction bases outside the gene matches: 4. The CDR3 DNA is TGTGCCAGCAGTCTTACTAGCGGGAGTTACGAGCAGTACTTC. Translating gives CASSLTSGSYEQYF.

The V call is TRBV18, the J call TRBJ2-1, with D possibly being TRBD2 (6 bases). The CDR3 is 14 residues long. Germline V gene data show CDR1 as KGHSH and CDR2 as LQKENI. V lost 3 bases to trimming and J lost 10 bases, with 16 bases between them. The CDR3 nucleotides are TGTGCCAGCTCACCGGTGGGACTCCCCAGAGAGCAGTTCTTC. This sequence encodes CASSPVGLPREQFF.

This sequence joins TRBV5-1 and TRBJ2-7, with unresolved D. This CDR3 is built from 14 residues. V lost 0 bases to trimming and J lost 4 bases, with 11 bases between them. The germline CDR1 and CDR2 sequences are SGHRS and YFSETQ. This chain's CDR3 is CASSLEESPYEQYF. Written as DNA, the CDR3 is TGCGCCAGCAGCTTGGAGGAGAGTCCTTACGAGCAGTACTTC.

This chain uses TRBV5-1 with TRBJ1-1, with 8 bases aligning to TRBD1. CDR3 size: 15 residues. CDR1 and CDR2 (germline): SGHRS, YFSETQ. Trimming at V came to 4 bases and at J to 1 base, leaving 6 bases not matched to a gene. CDR3 nucleotide sequence: TGCGCCAGCAGCACGGCCGGGACAGGGAACACTGAAGCTTTCTTT. This sequence encodes CASSTAGTGNTEAFF.

The chain carries TRBV18 and TRBJ1-2; D unresolved. The germline gives CDR1 KGHSH, CDR2 LQKENI. V was shortened by 1 base and J by 0 bases, with 9 bases between the two germline ends. The CDR3 sequence is 15 residues long. The CDR3 DNA sequence: TGTGCCAGCTCACCACGAGAGGGATCTAACTATGGCTACACCTTC. Translated, it gives CASSPREGSNYGYTF.

The chain employs TRBV21-1 and TRBJ1-5; the table's D call, TRBD1, was not checked against the DNA. TRBV21-1 corresponds to a pseudogene. This CDR3 spans 14 amino acids. CDR3 nucleotide sequence: TGTGCCAGCAGCCAAGAAACAGGGGGTCAGCCCCAGCATTTT. This codes for CASSQETGGQPQHF.

The genes are TRBV5-1 and TRBJ2-1; TRBD2 matches at 8 bases. Losses at the gene ends were 6 bases for V and 0 bases for J; bases not matched to a gene: 8. This CDR3 region has 16 residues. The germline V gene encodes CDR1 SGHRS and CDR2 YFSETQ. In nucleotides, the CDR3 is TGCGCCAGCACCATCATAGCGGGGAGCTCCTACAATGAGCAGTTCTTC. Translation: CASTIIAGSSYNEQFF.

In the case of this clone: Other DNA sequences of this sample code for an identical CDR3. The CDR3 is CAWSVGTGNTEAFF. The CDR3 region has the DNA TGTGCCTGGAGTGTAGGGACAGGGAACACTGAAGCTTTCTTT. The chain is built from TRBV30 and TRBJ1-1, with TRBD1 matching over 8 bases. The CDR3 covers 14 residues. With V trimmed by 0 bases and J by 1 base, 1 base remained unmatched. Germline lookup yields CDR1 GTSNPN and CDR2 SVGIG (reference sequence).

The V gene is TRBV19, the J gene TRBJ1-2; D perhaps matches TRBD1 (6 bases). Germline CDR1 reads LNHDA; CDR2 reads SQIVND (reference sequence). This CDR3 is 13 amino acids long. The V end lost 3 bases, the J end lost 7 bases, and 12 bases lay between the germline ends. The chain's CDR3 is CASSIAGVRGYTF. As DNA, the CDR3 is TGTGCCAGTAGTATCGCAGGGGTTCGTGGCTACACCTTC.

The chain has TRBV14 and TRBJ2-7, with 9 bases aligning to TRBD1. Germline V gene lookup returns CDR1 SGHDN and CDR2 FVKESK. The CDR3 totals 15 residues. The V and J ends lost 1 base and 5 bases, in that order; junction bases with no gene match: 6. CDR3 DNA: TGTGCCAGCAGCCAAGTGGGACAGGGCTTCAACGAGCAGTACTTC. Its protein product is CASSQVGQGFNEQYF.

The V and J genes are TRBV5-1 and TRBJ2-2, with TRBD1 matching over 11 bases. Unmatched junction bases numbered 6, after V lost 5 bases and J lost 6 bases. Germline V lookup: CDR1 SGHRS, CDR2 YFSETQ. This CDR3 has 15 amino acids. The DNA for the CDR3 is TGCGCCAGCAGGTCCCGGGACAGGGGGTCCGGGGAGCTGTTTTTT. This gives the protein CASRSRDRGSGELFF.

This chain uses TRBV7-3 with TRBJ1-2; 10 nucleotides match TRBD1. Germline V lookup: CDR1 SGHTA, CDR2 FQGTGA. The V gene end was trimmed by 5 bases and the J gene end by 1 base; junction bases not matched to a gene: 4. The CDR3 extends over 15 amino acids. CDR3 in DNA: TGTGCCAGCAGCCCGACAGGGGGCGGTAACTATGGCTACACCTTC. This codes for CASSPTGGGNYGYTF.

The chain links TRBV9 to TRBJ2-1; 7 bases line up with TRBD2. From germline, CDR1 is SGDLS and CDR2 YYNGEE. The junction had 7 bases not matched to a gene; V was cut back by 3 bases and J by 4 bases. This CDR3 has 15 residues. The CDR3 loop reads CASSAQSGGYNEQFF. The CDR3 coding sequence is TGTGCCAGCAGCGCCCAGTCCGGGGGGTACAATGAGCAGTTCTTC. The complete variable domain, with remaining parts taken from reference TRBV9 and TRBJ2-1, reads DSGVTQTPKHLITATGQRVTLRCSPRSGDLSVYWYQQSLDQGLQFLIQYYNGEERAKGNILERFSAQQFPDLHSELNLSSLELGDSALYFCASSAQSGGYNEQFFGPGTRLTVL.

V and J are TRBV28 and TRBJ2-1; 14 nucleotides align to TRBD2. V was clipped by 5 bases and J by 5 bases; unmatched bases: 8. This CDR3 comprises 17 residues. CDR1 and CDR2 from the germline V gene are MDHEN and SYDVKM. The CDR3 protein is CASSPGTSGRLDNEQFF. DNA for the CDR3: TGTGCCAGCAGTCCCGGGACTAGCGGGAGATTGGACAATGAGCAGTTCTTC.

The V gene is TRBV5-1, the J gene TRBJ1-4, with D possibly TRBD1 on 5 matching bases. Per germline, CDR1 SGHRS and CDR2 YFSETQ. This CDR3 is 18 amino acids long. Trimming shortened V by 0 bases and J by 3 bases, and 18 bases separated the two germline ends. The CDR3, as DNA: TGCGCCAGCAGCTTGGCCTTAGCTCGGGCAGGGCCTAATGAAAAACTGTTTTTT. It specifies CASSLALARAGPNEKLFF.

The rearrangement links TRBV14 to TRBJ2-7; 7 bases agree with TRBD2. J lost 1 base, V lost 1 base, and 13 bases had no gene match. The CDR3 runs to 18 residues. Germline V gives CDR1 SGHDN, CDR2 FVKESK. CDR3 sequence: CASSQVFRPSGNSYEQYF. CDR3 sequence (DNA): TGTGCCAGCAGCCAAGTGTTTCGGCCCAGCGGGAATTCCTACGAGCAGTACTTC.

The count of this clone is one. The J gene is TRBJ2-2, the V gene TRBV9, with D maybe TRBD2 (5 bases). The CDR3 runs to 17 residues. Germline V gene data show CDR1 as SGDLS and CDR2 as YYNGEE. With 3 bases removed from V and 4 bases from J, the gap between germline ends came to 19 bases. Written as DNA, the CDR3 is TGTGCCAGCAGCGCCCAGAGTTCACTAGTTTTCACCGGGGAGCTGTTTTTT. Translation gives CASSAQSSLVFTGELFF.